Listed here are 15 T cell receptor beta chains from one sample, sequenced in a study of cytomegalovirus exposure and HLA in healthy donors. Primers included in the PCR were 60 Vbeta and 13 Jbeta primers. Measured with immunoSEQ multiplex PCR; TCRdb has only the in-frame clones, and not every one. Among some 100,000 clones listed, 62% were seen once. Sequencing used PBMCs. The receptor source for this set is a woman aged 25 to 39 in good health and CMV-seropositive.

The chain employs TRBV7-3 and TRBJ2-2; D not resolved. V was clipped by 3 bases and J by 3 bases, with 2 bases between them. Germline values: CDR1 SGHTA, CDR2 FQGTGA. This CDR3 contains 12 residues. The CDR3 loop reads CASSFDTGELFF. Here the CDR3 DNA reads TGTGCCAGCAGCTTCGACACCGGGGAGCTGTTTTTT.

The chain links TRBV5-3 to TRBJ1-1, with TRBD1 matching over 11 bases. TRBV5-3 is reported as an ORF; its role is uncertain. CDR3 size: 18 residues. The V segment lost 4 bases and the J segment 2 bases; nucleotides outside the gene matches: 13. This CDR3 reads CARSPARGTGGLNTEAFF. The DNA of the CDR3 is TGTGCCAGAAGCCCCGCCCGCGGGACAGGGGGTCTCAACACTGAAGCTTTCTTT.

The rearrangement joins TRBV5-5 to TRBJ1-2, with D perhaps TRBD1 (5 bases). Germline loops: CDR1 SGHKS, CDR2 YYEKEE (reference sequence). The CDR3 has 14 residues. With 0 bases removed from V and 4 bases from J, the gap between germline ends came to 10 bases. The CDR3 DNA reads TGTGCCAGCAGCTTGGACTGGACAACCTATGGCTACACCTTC. Residues: CASSLDWTTYGYTF.

This chain joins TRBV4-2 and TRBJ2-7; TRBD1 might be the D (6 bases). The ends were cut back, 2 bases at V and 3 bases at J, with 11 bases in the middle. CDR1 and CDR2 (germline): LGHNA, YNFKEQ. The CDR3 has 14 amino acids. The DNA for the CDR3 is TGTGCCAGCAGCCAAACTCAGGGGAACTACGAGCAGTACTTC. As protein: CASSQTQGNYEQYF.

A few counts support this clone. This chain joins TRBV19 and TRBJ2-7, with a tentative D call TRBD1 (6 bases). In germline, CDR1 is LNHDA, CDR2 SQIVND (reference sequence). The CDR3 contains 14 residues. V dropped 10 bases and J dropped 0 bases, with 16 bases sitting between them. The CDR3 reads CATKAGTSSYEQYF. The CDR3 DNA is TGTGCCACTAAGGCCGGGACAAGCTCCTACGAGCAGTACTTC.

This clone was seen more than once but under ten times. The V gene is TRBV6-1, the J gene TRBJ2-1, with 8 bases fitting TRBD1. V gave up 4 bases and J gave up 3 bases; unmatched junction bases: 2. Germline assignment: CDR1 MNHNS and CDR2 SASEGT. The CDR3 has 14 residues. CDR3 in DNA: TGTGCCAGCAGTGGGGGGACAGGCTACAATGAGCAGTTCTTC. Its protein product is CASSGGTGYNEQFF.

This rearrangement joins TRBV27 to TRBJ2-5; TRBD2 might be the D (5 bases). V shed 1 base and J shed 5 bases, with 17 bases lying between them. Germline CDR1 and CDR2: MNHEY and SMNVEV (reference sequence). The length of the CDR3 is 16 residues. The CDR3 region is CASSLYGNPRGETQYF. CDR3 sequence (DNA): TGTGCCAGCAGTTTATATGGCAATCCCAGAGGGGAGACCCAGTACTTC.

The chain combines TRBV5-5 with TRBJ1-1, with 10 nucleotides matching TRBD1. Germline lookup yields CDR1 SGHKS and CDR2 YYEKEE (reference sequence). The CDR3 loop spans 13 amino acids. V lost 4 bases and J lost 11; bases outside the gene matches: 8. The CDR3 sequence: CASSVTGTGDAFF. CDR3 nucleotides: TGTGCCAGCAGCGTGACCGGGACAGGGGACGCTTTCTTT.

V gene TRBV6-4 combines with J gene TRBJ1-6; tentatively, D is TRBD1 (5 bases). Per the germline V gene, CDR1 is MRHNA and CDR2 is SNTAGT. Trimming removed 4 bases at V and 5 bases at J, with 6 bases between. The CDR3 runs 13 residues. CDR3 region: CASSVDNNSPLHF. CDR3 DNA: TGTGCCAGCAGTGTGGACAATAATTCACCCCTCCACTTT.

The chain carries TRBV7-9 and TRBJ1-5; 9 bases match TRBD1. The CDR3 sequence is 17 residues long. The V gene's germline CDR1 is SEHNR and CDR2 FQNEAQ (reference sequence). Trimming at V came to 5 bases and at J to 0 bases, leaving 8 bases not matched to a gene. The CDR3 nucleotides are TGTGCCAGCAGCGGGGACAGGGCCGCTTATAGCAATCAGCCCCAGCATTTT. It codes for CASSGDRAAYSNQPQHF.

The chain is built from TRBV6-5 and TRBJ1-1; TRBD1 is a possible D gene (5 bases). The V and J ends lost 3 bases and 4 bases respectively, with 12 bases between them. This CDR3 is built from 14 residues. Germline V CDR1 and CDR2: MNHEY, SVGAGI. CDR3 sequence (DNA): TGTGCCAGCAGTTATCGGGGGGAGAGCACTGAAGCTTTCTTT. Translating gives CASSYRGESTEAFF.

J is TRBJ2-7 and V is TRBV11-3; D possibly corresponds to TRBD1 (5 bases). The V and J ends lost 4 bases and 4 bases respectively, with 14 bases between them. This CDR3 has 14 amino acids. Germline V lookup: CDR1 SGHNT, CDR2 YENEEA. CDR3 residues: CASSYQGLDYEQYF. CDR3 nucleotide sequence: TGTGCCAGCAGCTACCAGGGCCTTGATTACGAGCAGTACTTC.

The CDR3 loop is CASSLSGDRGCEQFF. The DNA for the CDR3 is TGTGCCAGCAGCCTTTCGGGAGACAGGGGTTGTGAGCAGTTCTTC. The V gene is TRBV5-4, the J gene TRBJ2-1; the match to TRBD1 covers 8 bases. There are 15 residues in the CDR3. Germline CDR1 is SGHNT and CDR2 is YYREEE (reference sequence). Unmatched junction bases numbered 12, after V lost 4 bases and J lost 9 bases.

The chain combines TRBV11-2 with TRBJ1-1; TRBD1 matches at 7 bases. Germline V gene sequence: CDR1 SGHAT, CDR2 FQNNGV. V shed 5 bases, J shed 3 bases, and the junction held 9 bases outside the gene matches. CDR3 length: 15 amino acids. The CDR3 DNA sequence: TGTGCCAGCAGCCTAAGGCCCAGGGGGGACACTGAAGCTTTCTTT. It encodes CASSLRPRGDTEAFF.

The J gene is TRBJ2-1, the V gene TRBV29-1, with D possibly being TRBD2 (6 bases). The V gene's germline CDR1 is SQVTM and CDR2 ANQGSEA. V was shortened by 2 bases and J by 0 bases, with 11 bases between the two germline ends. The CDR3 loop spans 15 amino acids. For the CDR3, the DNA is TGCAGCGTTGAACTAGCGACTAGCTCCTACAATGAGCAGTTCTTC. Residues: CSVELATSSYNEQFF.